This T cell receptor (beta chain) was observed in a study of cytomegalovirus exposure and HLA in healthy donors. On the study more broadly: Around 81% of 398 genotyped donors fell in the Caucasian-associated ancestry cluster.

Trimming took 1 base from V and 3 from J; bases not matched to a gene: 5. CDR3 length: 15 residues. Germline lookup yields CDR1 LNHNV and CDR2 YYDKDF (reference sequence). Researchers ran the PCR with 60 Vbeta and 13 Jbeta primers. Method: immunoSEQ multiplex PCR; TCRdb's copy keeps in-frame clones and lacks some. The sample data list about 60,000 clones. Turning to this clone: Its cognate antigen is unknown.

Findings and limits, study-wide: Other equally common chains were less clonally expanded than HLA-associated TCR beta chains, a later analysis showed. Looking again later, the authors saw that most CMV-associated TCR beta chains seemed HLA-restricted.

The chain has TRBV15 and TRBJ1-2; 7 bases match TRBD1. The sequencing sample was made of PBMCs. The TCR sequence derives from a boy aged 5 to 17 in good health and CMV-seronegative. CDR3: CATSRVTGDYYGYTF. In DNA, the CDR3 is TGTGCCACCAGCAGAGTCACAGGGGACTACTATGGCTACACCTTC.